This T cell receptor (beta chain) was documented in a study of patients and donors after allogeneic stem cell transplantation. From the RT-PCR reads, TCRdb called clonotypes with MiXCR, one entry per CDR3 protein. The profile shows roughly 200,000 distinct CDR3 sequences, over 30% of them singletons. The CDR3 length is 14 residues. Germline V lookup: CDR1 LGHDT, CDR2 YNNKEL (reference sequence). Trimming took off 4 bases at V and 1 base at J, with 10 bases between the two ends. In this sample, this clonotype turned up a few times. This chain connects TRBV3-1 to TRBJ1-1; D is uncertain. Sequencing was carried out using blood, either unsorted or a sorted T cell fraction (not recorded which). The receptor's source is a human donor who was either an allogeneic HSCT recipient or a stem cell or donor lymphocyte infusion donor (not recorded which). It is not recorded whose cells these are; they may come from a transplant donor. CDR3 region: CASSPTLSNTEAFF. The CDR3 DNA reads TGTGCCAGCAGCCCGACGCTTTCGAACACTGAAGCTTTCTTT.